These T cell receptor beta chains were read from a single sample in a study of shared clonotypes between healthy human individuals. Repertoires were generated with immunoSEQ multiplex PCR, while TCRdb's copy carries only in-frame clones and drops some. Among 2 million to 3 million clones listed, 93% were seen once. The sample comprised naive CD4+ T cells from PBMCs. The receptors originated from a young man in good health. Some clones in this sample may be carry-over from other donors' samples. CDR3s include the opening cysteine and the closing phenylalanine or tryptophan.

j_gene	v_gene	CDR3aa
TRBJ1-4	TRBV28	CASRPSGREKLFF
TRBJ2-3	TRBV5-5	CASSTGTAADTQYF
TRBJ1-2	TRBV7-9	CASSRPDWTGGYGYTF
TRBJ1-2	TRBV5-1	CASSFGGGDYGYTF
TRBJ1-2	TRBV2	CASRELSNYGYTF
TRBJ1-5	TRBV7-8	CASSRKGTADQPQHF
TRBJ2-5	TRBV5-1	CASSLDTLGETQYF
TRBJ1-2	TRBV27	CASSLRAGGYGYTF
TRBJ2-2	TRBV5-1	CASSLGGSGTGELFF
TRBJ2-5	TRBV7-2	CASSLGRNQETQYF
TRBJ1-1	TRBV7-9	CASSLVGTGLFNTEAFF
TRBJ2-3	TRBV5-1	CATTTGPADTQYF
TRBJ2-5	TRBV18	CASSPTNRETQYF
TRBJ1-2	TRBV6-5	CASSYSWQASYGYTF
TRBJ1-2	TRBV29-1	CSVEKGANGYTF
TRBJ2-7	TRBV28	CASSLYRQGISEQYF
TRBJ2-1	TRBV29-1	CSVENRGRPFF
TRBJ2-7	TRBV28	CASSAPGQGFYEQYF
TRBJ2-2	TRBV6-5	CASSSGGGWAGELFF
TRBJ2-2	TRBV25-1	CASRMDRGGTGELFF
TRBJ1-1	TRBV5-1	CASSLGQDRGNEAFF
TRBJ2-7	TRBV7-9	CASSHSRRGDYEQYF
TRBJ2-3	TRBV25-1	CASSGPSTDTQYF